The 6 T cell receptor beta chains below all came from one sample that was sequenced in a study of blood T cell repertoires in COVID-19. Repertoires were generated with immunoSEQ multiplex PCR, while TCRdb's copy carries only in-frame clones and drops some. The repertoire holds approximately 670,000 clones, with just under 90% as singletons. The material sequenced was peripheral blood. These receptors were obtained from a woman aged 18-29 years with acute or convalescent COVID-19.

Written as DNA, the CDR3 is TGTGCCAGCGTCGTACAGGGGGATCAGCCCCAGCATTTT. Translating it yields CASVVQGDQPQHF. The rearrangement uses TRBV6-6 and TRBJ1-5; 8 nucleotides match TRBD1. CDR3 length equals 13 residues. Trimming took 8 bases from V and 5 from J; bases not matched to a gene: 5. CDR1 and CDR2 (germline): MNHNY, SVGAGI (reference sequence).

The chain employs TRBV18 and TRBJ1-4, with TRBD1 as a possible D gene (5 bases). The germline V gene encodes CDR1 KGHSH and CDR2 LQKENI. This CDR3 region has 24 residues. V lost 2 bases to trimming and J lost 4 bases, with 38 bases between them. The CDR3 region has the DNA TGTGCCAGCTCACCAATGGCCTGGGTCGGGGGACCCGCCCCTGGAAATGGATATAATGAAAAACTGTTTTTT. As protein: CASSPMAWVGGPAPGNGYNEKLFF.

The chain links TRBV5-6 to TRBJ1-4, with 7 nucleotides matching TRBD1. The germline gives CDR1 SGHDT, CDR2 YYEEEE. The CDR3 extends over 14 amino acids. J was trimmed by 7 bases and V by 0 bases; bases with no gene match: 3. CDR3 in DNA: TGTGCCAGCAGCTTGGGGGCAGGGGGTGAAAAACTGTTTTTT. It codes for CASSLGAGGEKLFF. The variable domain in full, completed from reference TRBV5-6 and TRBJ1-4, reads DAGVTQSPTHLIKTRGQQVTLRCSPKSGHDTVSWYQQALGQGPQFIFQYYEEEERQRGNFPDRFSGHQFPNYSSELNVNALLLGDSALYLCASSLGAGGEKLFFGSGTQLSVL.

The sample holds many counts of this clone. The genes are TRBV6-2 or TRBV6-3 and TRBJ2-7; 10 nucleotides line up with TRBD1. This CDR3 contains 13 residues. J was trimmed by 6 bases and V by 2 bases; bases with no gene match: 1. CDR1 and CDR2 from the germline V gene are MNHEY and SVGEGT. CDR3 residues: CASSYRDRGEQYF. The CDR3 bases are TGTGCCAGCAGTTACCGGGACAGGGGCGAGCAGTACTTC.

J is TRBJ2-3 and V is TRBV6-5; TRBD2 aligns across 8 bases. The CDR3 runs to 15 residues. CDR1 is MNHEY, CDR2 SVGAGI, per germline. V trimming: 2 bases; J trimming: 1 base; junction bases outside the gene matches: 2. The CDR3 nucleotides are TGTGCCAGCAGTTACGCGGGGGGCCGCACAGATACGCAGTATTTT. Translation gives CASSYAGGRTDTQYF.

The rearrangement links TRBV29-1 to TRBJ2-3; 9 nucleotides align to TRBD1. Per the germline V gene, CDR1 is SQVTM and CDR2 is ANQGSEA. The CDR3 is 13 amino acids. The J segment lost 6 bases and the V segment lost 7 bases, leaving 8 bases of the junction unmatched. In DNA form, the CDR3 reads TGCAGCGCCAGGACAGGGGTGGCGGATACGCAGTATTTT. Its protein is CSARTGVADTQYF.